This T cell receptor (beta chain) was sequenced in a study of blood T cell repertoires in COVID-19. This clone was seen only once. In germline, CDR1 is SGHTA, CDR2 FQGNSA. With 4 bases removed from V and 7 bases from J, the gap between germline ends came to 13 bases. The CDR3 runs to 13 residues. In the source study's methods: Amplification of reference gene primers was used by the study to estimate nucleated cell counts. Method: immunoSEQ multiplex PCR; TCRdb's copy keeps in-frame clones and lacks some. The DNA was the basis for D and trimming; V, J and clone size are from that table. The sample has approximately 81,000 clones, approximately 91% seen once.

The clonotype comes from a man between 65 and 85 years old with active or convalescent COVID-19. The chain carries TRBV7-2 and TRBJ1-2; D gene unclear. Material: peripheral blood. The CDR3 spells CASSSYSLGGYTF. Here the CDR3 DNA reads TGTGCCAGCAGCTCTTACAGTTTGGGTGGCTACACCTTC.